The clone carrying this T cell receptor (beta chain) has a single count. A read error may be the cause here, since a much bigger clone is one base away. The time point was: persistent/refractory GD, antithyroid drugs over 5 years with positive TRAb. After RNA was extracted from PBMCs, the TCR library was made from it. This sample stems from a study of regulatory T cells in long-lasting Graves disease. Germline V gene lookup returns CDR1 WNHNN and CDR2 SYGVQD (reference sequence). The length of the CDR3 is 15 residues. TCR beta libraries were built with iRepertoire HTBI primers and Arm-PCR of CDR3 regions. TCRdb passed the multiplex PCR reads through MiXCR, listing each CDR3 protein once. The repertoire holds a few hundred thousand distinct CDR3 sequences, roughly 24% seen once, with around a quarter in the top ten.

The source material was peripheral blood mononuclear cells (PBMCs), sampled when the disease was refractory, from a patient treated with antithyroid drugs. The TCR originated in a woman in her 40s with Graves disease. This chain connects TRBV10-1 to TRBJ2-7; D might be TRBD2 (6 bases). The CDR3 bases are TGCGCCAGCAGTGAGTCGGTAGCGGAACCTGGCGAGCTGTACTTC. Its protein product is CASSESVAEPGELYF.